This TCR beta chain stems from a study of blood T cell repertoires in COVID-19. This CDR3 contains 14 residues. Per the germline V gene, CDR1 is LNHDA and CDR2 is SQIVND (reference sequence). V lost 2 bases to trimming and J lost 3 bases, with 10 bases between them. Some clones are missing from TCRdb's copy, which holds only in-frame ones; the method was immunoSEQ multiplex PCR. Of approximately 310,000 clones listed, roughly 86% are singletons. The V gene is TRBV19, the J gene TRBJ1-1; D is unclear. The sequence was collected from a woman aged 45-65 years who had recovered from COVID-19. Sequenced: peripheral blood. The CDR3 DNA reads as TGTGCCAGTAGTATAAAGGGAGGAGACACTGAAGCTTTCTTT. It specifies CASSIKGGDTEAFF.